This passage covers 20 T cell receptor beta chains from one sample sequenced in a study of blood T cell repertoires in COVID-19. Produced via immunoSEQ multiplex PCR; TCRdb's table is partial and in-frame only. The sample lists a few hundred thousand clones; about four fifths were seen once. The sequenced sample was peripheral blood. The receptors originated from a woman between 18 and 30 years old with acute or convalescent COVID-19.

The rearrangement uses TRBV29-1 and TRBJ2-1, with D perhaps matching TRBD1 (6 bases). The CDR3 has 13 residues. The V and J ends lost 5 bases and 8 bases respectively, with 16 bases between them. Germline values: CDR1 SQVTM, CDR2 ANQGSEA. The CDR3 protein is CSVRDRFFDEQFF. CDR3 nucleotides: TGCAGCGTTCGTGACAGGTTCTTTGATGAGCAGTTCTTC.

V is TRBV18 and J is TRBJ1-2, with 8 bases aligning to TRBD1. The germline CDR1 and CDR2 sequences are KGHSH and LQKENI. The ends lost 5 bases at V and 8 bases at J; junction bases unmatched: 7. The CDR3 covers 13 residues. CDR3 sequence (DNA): TGTGCCAGCTCATATGGGGGACAGGAGGGCTACACCTTC. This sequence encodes CASSYGGQEGYTF.

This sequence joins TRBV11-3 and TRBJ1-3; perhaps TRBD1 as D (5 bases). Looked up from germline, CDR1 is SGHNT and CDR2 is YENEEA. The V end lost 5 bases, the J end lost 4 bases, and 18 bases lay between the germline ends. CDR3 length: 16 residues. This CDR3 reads CASSPFDRGKGNTIYF. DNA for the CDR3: TGTGCCAGCAGCCCCTTTGACAGAGGAAAGGGAAACACCATATATTTT.

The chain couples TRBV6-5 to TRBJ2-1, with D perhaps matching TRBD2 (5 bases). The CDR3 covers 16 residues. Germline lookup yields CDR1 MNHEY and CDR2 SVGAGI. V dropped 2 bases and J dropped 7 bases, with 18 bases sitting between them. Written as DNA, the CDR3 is TGTGCCAGCAGTTACGTACTTAACTTCGTAGCGAATGAGCAGTTCTTC. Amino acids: CASSYVLNFVANEQFF.

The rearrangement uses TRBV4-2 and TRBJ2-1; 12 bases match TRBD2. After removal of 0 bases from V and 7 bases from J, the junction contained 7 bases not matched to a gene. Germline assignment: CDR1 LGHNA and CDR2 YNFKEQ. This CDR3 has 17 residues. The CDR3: CASSQEKVTSGRNEQFF. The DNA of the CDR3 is TGTGCCAGCAGCCAAGAAAAAGTGACTAGCGGGAGAAATGAGCAGTTCTTC.

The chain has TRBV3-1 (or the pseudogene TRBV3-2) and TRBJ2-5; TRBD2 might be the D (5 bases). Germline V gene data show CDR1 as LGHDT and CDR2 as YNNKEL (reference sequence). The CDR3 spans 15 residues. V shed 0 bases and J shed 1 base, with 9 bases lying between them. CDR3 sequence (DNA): TGTGCCAGCAGCCAAGATGAGCGGATCCAAGAGACCCAGTACTTC. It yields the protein CASSQDERIQETQYF.

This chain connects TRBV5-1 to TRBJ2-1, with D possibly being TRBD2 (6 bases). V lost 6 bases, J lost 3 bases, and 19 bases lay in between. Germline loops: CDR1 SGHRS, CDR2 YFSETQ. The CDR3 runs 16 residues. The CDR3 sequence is CASTSQGLADYNEQFF. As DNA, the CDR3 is TGCGCCAGCACCTCTCAAGGGTTAGCGGACTACAATGAGCAGTTCTTC. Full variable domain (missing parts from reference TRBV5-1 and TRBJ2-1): KAGVTQTPRYLIKTRGQQVTLSCSPISGHRSVSWYQQTPGQGLQFLFEYFSETQRNKGNFPGRFSGRQFSNSRSEMNVSTLELGDSALYLCASTSQGLADYNEQFFGPGTRLTVL.

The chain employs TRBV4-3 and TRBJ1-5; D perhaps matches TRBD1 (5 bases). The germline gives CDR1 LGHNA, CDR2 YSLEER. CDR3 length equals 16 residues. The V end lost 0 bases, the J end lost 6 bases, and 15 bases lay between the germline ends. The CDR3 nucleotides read TGCGCCAGCAGCCAAGATCTCCAGGGAAGGGGTCAGCCCCAGCATTTT. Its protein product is CASSQDLQGRGQPQHF.

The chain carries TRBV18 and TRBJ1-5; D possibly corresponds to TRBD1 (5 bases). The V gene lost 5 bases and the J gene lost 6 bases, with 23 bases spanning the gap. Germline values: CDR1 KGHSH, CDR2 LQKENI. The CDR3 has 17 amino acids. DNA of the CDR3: TGTGCCAGCTCAGAGAGGGCCCAGGGAGGGGCGGCTCAGCCCCAGCATTTT. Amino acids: CASSERAQGGAAQPQHF. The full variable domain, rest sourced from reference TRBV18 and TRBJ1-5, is NAGVMQNPRHLVRRRGQEARLRCSPMKGHSHVYWYRQLPEEGLKFMVYLQKENIIDESGMPKERFSAEFPKEGPSILRIQQVVRGDSAAYFCASSERAQGGAAQPQHFGDGTRLSIL.

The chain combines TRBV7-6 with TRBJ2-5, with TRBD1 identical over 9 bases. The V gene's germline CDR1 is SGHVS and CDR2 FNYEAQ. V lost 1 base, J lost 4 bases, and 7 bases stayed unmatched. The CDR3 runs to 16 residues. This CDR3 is CASSLGGGGQGETQYF. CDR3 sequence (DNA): TGTGCCAGCAGCTTAGGAGGCGGGGGACAGGGAGAGACCCAGTACTTC. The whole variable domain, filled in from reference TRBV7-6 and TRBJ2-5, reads GAGVSQSPRYKVTKRGQDVALRCDPISGHVSLYWYRQALGQGPEFLTYFNYEAQQDKSGLPNDRFSAERPEGSISTLTIQRTEQRDSAMYRCASSLGGGGQGETQYFGPGTRLLVL.

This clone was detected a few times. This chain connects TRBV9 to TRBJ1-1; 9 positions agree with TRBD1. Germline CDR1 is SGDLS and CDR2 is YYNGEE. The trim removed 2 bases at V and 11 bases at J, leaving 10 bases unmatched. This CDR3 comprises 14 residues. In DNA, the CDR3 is TGTGCCAGCAGCGTCTGGGACAGGGAGTCGGACGCTTTCTTT. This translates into CASSVWDRESDAFF.

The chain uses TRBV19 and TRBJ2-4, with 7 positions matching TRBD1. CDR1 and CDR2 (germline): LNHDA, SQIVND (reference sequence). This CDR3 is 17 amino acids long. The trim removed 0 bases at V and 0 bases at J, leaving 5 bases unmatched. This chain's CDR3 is CASSIETGNLAKNIQYF. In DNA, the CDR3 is TGTGCCAGTAGTATAGAGACAGGGAATCTAGCCAAAAACATTCAGTACTTC.

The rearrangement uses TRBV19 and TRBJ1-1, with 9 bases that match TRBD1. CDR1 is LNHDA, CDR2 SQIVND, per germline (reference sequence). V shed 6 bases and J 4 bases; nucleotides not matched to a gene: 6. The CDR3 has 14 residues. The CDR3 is CASRETGGGTEAFF. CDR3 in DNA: TGTGCCAGTAGGGAGACAGGGGGTGGCACTGAAGCTTTCTTT.

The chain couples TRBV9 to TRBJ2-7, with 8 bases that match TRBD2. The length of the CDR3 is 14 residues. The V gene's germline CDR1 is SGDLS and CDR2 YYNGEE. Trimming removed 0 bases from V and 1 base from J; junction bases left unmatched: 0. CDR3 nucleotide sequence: TGTGCCAGCAGCGTAGTAGCGGGGTCCTACGAGCAGTACTTC. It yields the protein CASSVVAGSYEQYF.

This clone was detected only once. The CDR3 nucleotides are TGTGCCAGCAGCTTATATTCAGGATCAATGAACACTGAAGCTTTCTTT. Its protein is CASSLYSGSMNTEAFF. The J gene is TRBJ1-1, the V gene TRBV7-8; D is unresolved. Trimming removed 2 bases at V and 0 bases at J, with 13 bases between. CDR1 and CDR2 from the germline V gene are SGHVS and FQNEAQ. This CDR3 is 16 amino acids long.

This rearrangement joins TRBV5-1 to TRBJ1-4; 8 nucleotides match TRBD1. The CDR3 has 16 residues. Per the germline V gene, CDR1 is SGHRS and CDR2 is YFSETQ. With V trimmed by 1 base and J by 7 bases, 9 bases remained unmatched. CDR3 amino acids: CASSLSTQGASEKLFF. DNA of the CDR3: TGCGCCAGCAGCTTGTCTACGCAGGGGGCAAGTGAAAAACTGTTTTTT.

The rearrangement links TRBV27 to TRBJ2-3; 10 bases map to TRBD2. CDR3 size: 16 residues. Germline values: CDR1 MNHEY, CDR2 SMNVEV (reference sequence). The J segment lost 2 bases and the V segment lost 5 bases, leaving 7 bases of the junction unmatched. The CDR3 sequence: CASSPPLAGFTDTQYF. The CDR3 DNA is TGTGCCAGCAGTCCCCCACTAGCGGGATTCACAGATACGCAGTATTTT.

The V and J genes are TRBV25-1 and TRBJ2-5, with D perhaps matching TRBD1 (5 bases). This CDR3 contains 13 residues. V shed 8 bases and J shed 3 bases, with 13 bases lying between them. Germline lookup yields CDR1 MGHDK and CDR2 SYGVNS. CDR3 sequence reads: CASDRVGEETQYF. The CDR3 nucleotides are TGTGCCAGCGATAGGGTAGGGGAAGAGACCCAGTACTTC.

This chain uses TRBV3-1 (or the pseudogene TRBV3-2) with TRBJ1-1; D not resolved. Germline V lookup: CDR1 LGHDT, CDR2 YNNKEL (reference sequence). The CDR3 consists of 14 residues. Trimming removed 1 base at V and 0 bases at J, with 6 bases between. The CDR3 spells CASSQVGVNTEAFF. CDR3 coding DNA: TGTGCCAGCAGCCAAGTCGGGGTGAACACTGAAGCTTTCTTT.

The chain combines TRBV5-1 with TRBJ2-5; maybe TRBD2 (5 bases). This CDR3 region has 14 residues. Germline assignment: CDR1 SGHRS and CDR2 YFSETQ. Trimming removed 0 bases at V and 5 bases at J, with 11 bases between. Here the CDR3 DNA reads TGCGCCAGCAGCTTGGCTAGGAGAGGGGAGACCCAGTACTTC. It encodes CASSLARRGETQYF.